Each of the 26 T cell receptor beta chains below was sequenced from the same sample in a study of T cell repertoires in cytomegalovirus infection. TCRdb re-derived calls from the reads in MiXCR, one entry per CDR3 protein. Among 650,000 to 900,000 distinct CDR3 sequences, about 33% were seen once, and the ten largest hold over 10%. Their antigen targets remain unknown. The starting material was cultured CD8+ T cells from PBMCs, obtained from culture after CMV antigen stimulation. These receptors all stem from a human donor in good health (CMV status not recorded). Some clones in this sample may be carry-over from other donors' samples.

This clonotype has a handful of counts. The V call is TRBV4-1, the J call TRBJ1-1, with D hard to call. V shed 4 bases and J shed 5 bases, with 17 bases lying between them. The CDR3 totals 15 residues. Germline V gene sequence: CDR1 MGHRA, CDR2 YSYEKL. CDR3 DNA: TGCGCCAGCAGCCCAGACCCAAGGGCGGGAACTGAAGCTTTCTTT. This translates into CASSPDPRAGTEAFF.

CDR3 sequence (DNA): TGTGCCAGCAGTTTATCGTTACGGGGGGGCACCCCGAGCTCCTACAATGAGCAGTTCTTC. Translating gives CASSLSLRGGTPSSYNEQFF. The J gene is TRBJ2-1, the V gene TRBV12-3 or TRBV12-4, with 8 bases aligning to TRBD2. This CDR3 spans 20 amino acids. Trimming at V came to 2 bases and at J to 0 bases, leaving 15 bases not matched to a gene.

The rearrangement uses TRBV27 and TRBJ2-3, with TRBD1 matching over 7 bases. This CDR3 is built from 14 residues. Germline lookup yields CDR1 MNHEY and CDR2 SMNVEV (reference sequence). V shed 6 bases, J shed 2 bases, and the junction held 5 bases outside the gene matches. CDR3 sequence (DNA): TGTGCCAGCAGGCCGGGACAGAACACAGATACGCAGTATTTT. Amino acids: CASRPGQNTDTQYF.

This chain uses TRBV7-7 with TRBJ2-7; D ambiguous. This CDR3 region has 10 residues. Germline values: CDR1 SSHAT, CDR2 FNYEAQ (reference sequence). CDR3 loop: CASPAGPVYV. The DNA of the CDR3 is TGTGCTAGCCCGGCCGGGCCCGTTTACGTC.

Only a few counts were recorded for this clonotype. The rearrangement uses TRBV7-8 and TRBJ2-3, with D possibly matching TRBD1 (6 bases). Germline V gives CDR1 SGHVS, CDR2 FQNEAQ. The CDR3 has 13 amino acids. Trimming pared 2 bases from V and 6 bases from J, leaving 9 bases between. The CDR3 DNA reads TGTGCCAGCAGCTTAAGGGGGTGGGATACGCAGTATTTT. This sequence encodes CASSLRGWDTQYF.

The chain combines TRBV6-5 with TRBJ2-5; 9 bases map to TRBD2. The ends lost 6 bases at V and 2 bases at J; junction bases unmatched: 4. The CDR3 is made up of 14 amino acids. Germline loops: CDR1 MNHEY, CDR2 SVGAGI. The chain's CDR3 is CASRLAGSQETQYF. The CDR3 DNA reads TGTGCCAGCAGGCTAGCGGGGTCTCAAGAGACCCAGTACTTC.

V is TRBV19 and J is TRBJ2-2, with D perhaps matching TRBD1 or TRBD2 (5 bases each). V lost 6 bases and J lost 4, with 15 bases in between. This CDR3 comprises 15 residues. Germline values: CDR1 LNHDA, CDR2 SQIVND (reference sequence). In DNA form, the CDR3 reads TGTGCCAGTAGCGAAAGGGGAGTTGGCACCGGGGAGCTGTTTTTT. It is translated as CASSERGVGTGELFF.

The chain links TRBV27 to TRBJ2-7; D not certain. Germline values: CDR1 MNHEY, CDR2 SMNVEV (reference sequence). This CDR3 comprises 12 residues. Trimming cost V 2 bases and J 4 bases, with 6 bases left between them. The DNA for the CDR3 is TGTGCCAGCAGTTTAATCAGATACGAGCAGTACGTC. Its translation: CASSLIRYEQYV.

This clonotype has just a few counts. With a much larger clone just one base away, this may be a read error. The rearrangement joins TRBV28 to TRBJ1-5; D unresolved. With 4 bases removed from V and 0 bases from J, the gap between germline ends came to 4 bases. This CDR3 region has 13 residues. Germline V gene data show CDR1 as MDHEN and CDR2 as SYDVKM. The CDR3 loop reads CASSWYSNQPQHF. CDR3 DNA sequence: TGTGCCAGCAGTTGGTATAGCAATCAGCCCCAGCATTTT.

This clonotype appeared many times. The chain uses TRBV7-2 and TRBJ2-7; the D gene is possibly TRBD1 (5 bases). Germline V gene sequence: CDR1 SGHTA, CDR2 FQGNSA. Between the trimmed V and J ends, which lost 3 bases and 1 base, there was a span of 10 bases. The CDR3 extends over 14 amino acids. CDR3 coding DNA: TGTGCCAGCAGCTTGTGGGGCGATTCCTACGAGCAGTACTTC. It yields the protein CASSLWGDSYEQYF.

This chain uses TRBV6-6 with TRBJ2-7, with TRBD2 matching over 8 bases. This CDR3 has 13 amino acids. The J segment lost 4 bases and the V segment lost 5 bases, leaving 4 bases of the junction unmatched. Germline lookup yields CDR1 MNHNY and CDR2 SVGAGI (reference sequence). CDR3 nucleotides: TGTGCCAGCAGTGCCGGGGGGGTGTACGAGCAGTACGTC. Its translation: CASSAGGVYEQYV.

J is TRBJ1-1 and V is TRBV28; D ambiguous. In germline, CDR1 is MDHEN, CDR2 SYDVKM. The CDR3 runs 14 residues. V dropped 3 bases and J dropped 5 bases, with 13 bases sitting between them. CDR3 sequence reads: CASSLESAGTEAFF. CDR3 in DNA: TGTGCCAGCAGTTTGGAGTCTGCGGGAACTGAAGCTTTCTTT. The full variable domain, in which reference TRBV28 and TRBJ1-1 provide the parts outside the CDR3, is DVKVTQSSRYLVKRTGEKVFLECVQDMDHENMFWYRQDPGLGLRLIYFSYDVKMKEKGDIPEGYSVSREKKERFSLILESASTNQTSMYLCASSLESAGTEAFFGQGTRLTVV.

The gene calls are TRBV6-1 and TRBJ2-5, with D unclear. The CDR3 sequence is 12 residues long. V shed 10 bases and J shed 2 bases, with 11 bases lying between them. In germline, CDR1 is MNHNS, CDR2 SASEGT. CDR3 protein: CAIGRNQETQYF. CDR3 coding DNA: TGTGCCATCGGGCGGAATCAAGAGACCCAGTACTTC.

V is TRBV10-3 and J is TRBJ2-7; D is unclear. Germline assignment: CDR1 ENHRY and CDR2 SYGVKD. V was cut by 3 bases and J by 5 bases, with 14 bases left in between. The CDR3 sequence is 14 residues long. DNA for the CDR3: TGTGCCATCAGTGACCCCGGTGTGATCAACGAGCAGTACTTC. Translating it yields CAISDPGVINEQYF.

The chain has TRBV11-2 and TRBJ1-2, with TRBD1 identical over 12 bases. V lost 3 bases and J lost 2; bases outside the gene matches: 4. CDR1 and CDR2 (germline): SGHAT, FQNNGV. The CDR3 contains 16 residues. CDR3 coding DNA: TGTGCCAGCAGCTTTCCCGGGACAGGGGGCAACTATGGCTACACCTTC. Its translation: CASSFPGTGGNYGYTF.

The V and J genes are TRBV19 and TRBJ2-1, with a weak D call TRBD2 (5 bases). V was shortened by 3 bases and J by 1 base, with 13 bases between the two germline ends. Germline V lookup: CDR1 LNHDA, CDR2 SQIVND (reference sequence). The length of the CDR3 is 16 residues. This CDR3 reads CASSIQSGSSYNEQFF. The CDR3 DNA is TGTGCCAGTAGTATTCAGAGCGGATCTTCCTACAATGAGCAGTTCTTC.

This clonotype was seen a handful of times. The chain carries TRBV2 and TRBJ1-5; D is perhaps TRBD1 (6 bases). CDR3 size: 15 residues. Trimming removed 6 bases at V and 2 bases at J, with 14 bases between. Germline CDR1 is SNHLY and CDR2 is FYNNEI. This CDR3 reads CASRAQGTGNQPQHF. The CDR3 nucleotides read TGTGCCAGCAGGGCACAGGGTACGGGCAATCAGCCCCAGCATTTT.

As for this clonotype: The junction differs from germline at one of its ends, possibly a read error. The rearrangement links TRBV5-6 to TRBJ2-1; D ambiguous. The CDR3 runs 13 residues. Germline V lookup: CDR1 SGHDT, CDR2 YYEEEE. The CDR3 region is CASTLSSHNEQFF. Written as DNA, the CDR3 is TGTGCCAGCACCCTTTCCTCCCACAATGAGCAGTTCTTC.

The chain uses TRBV7-8 and TRBJ2-5; D gene unclear. Germline assignment: CDR1 SGHVS and CDR2 FQNEAQ. V lost 3 bases, J lost 2 bases, and 13 bases lay in between. The CDR3 totals 15 residues. In DNA, the CDR3 is TGTGCCAGCAGCTTTAAGGGAATGATACAAGAGACCCAGTACTTC. It codes for CASSFKGMIQETQYF.

This clonotype was seen more than once but under ten times. This chain joins TRBV7-6 and TRBJ2-7; 7 bases line up with TRBD1. The junction had 5 bases not matched to a gene; V was cut back by 1 base and J by 2 bases. The CDR3 has 15 residues. Looked up from germline, CDR1 is SGHVS and CDR2 is FNYEAQ. The CDR3 DNA is TGTGCCAGCAGCTTAGAGGCTGGGACAGCCTACGAGCAGTACTTC. It codes for CASSLEAGTAYEQYF.

This sequence joins TRBV12-3 or TRBV12-4 and TRBJ2-1; 7 bases are shared with TRBD2. This CDR3 spans 13 amino acids. The ends lost 11 bases at V and 9 bases at J; junction bases unmatched: 13. CDR3 amino acids: CASMGRAVIEQFF. The CDR3 coding sequence is TGTGCCTCAATGGGGAGGGCTGTAATTGAGCAGTTCTTC.

The sample holds many counts of this clonotype. V gene TRBV12-3 or TRBV12-4 combines with J gene TRBJ2-5; 10 nucleotides align to TRBD2. With V trimmed by 2 bases and J by 2 bases, 8 bases remained unmatched. The CDR3 has 17 amino acids. For the CDR3, the DNA is TGTGCCAGCAGTTTAAACCCTAGCGGGGGCCCTCAAGAGACCCAGTACTTC. Its translation is CASSLNPSGGPQETQYF.

CDR3 nucleotides: TGTGCCAGCGCTTTGAGCTGGACAGACTACGAGCAGTACGTC. Its protein is CASALSWTDYEQYV. The chain employs TRBV7-2 and TRBJ2-7; a possible D gene is TRBD1 (6 bases). This CDR3 region has 14 residues. The V end was cut by 8 bases, the J end by 3 bases, with 17 bases between. Looked up from germline, CDR1 is SGHTA and CDR2 is FQGNSA.

This clonotype appeared a few times. This chain links TRBV6-5 with TRBJ2-1; no reliable D call. This CDR3 has 13 residues. V lost 6 bases to trimming and J lost 0 bases, with 6 bases between them. Germline V gene sequence: CDR1 MNHEY, CDR2 SVGAGI. CDR3 sequence reads: CASRQLSYNEQFF. The DNA of the CDR3 is TGTGCCAGCAGACAGCTCTCCTACAATGAGCAGTTCTTC.

V and J are TRBV7-8 and TRBJ1-2; 12 nucleotides agree with TRBD1. The CDR3 totals 17 residues. Germline V gene data show CDR1 as SGHVS and CDR2 as FQNEAQ. CDR3 amino acids: CVIYGSRDRGRNYGYTF. In DNA, the CDR3 is TGTGTCATCTATGGATCCCGGGACAGGGGGCGCAACTATGGCTACACCTTC.

At least ten counts were recorded for this clonotype. The J gene is TRBJ2-2, the V gene TRBV6-1, with D possibly being TRBD1 (5 bases). This CDR3 region has 15 residues. Germline lookup yields CDR1 MNHNS and CDR2 SASEGT. Trimming pared 2 bases from V and 7 bases from J, leaving 14 bases between. CDR3 nucleotide sequence: TGTGCCAGCAGTGAAATGATTCCAGGGTACGGGGAGCTGTTTTTT. Amino acids: CASSEMIPGYGELFF.